Listed below are T cell receptor beta chains from one sample, sequenced in a study of cytomegalovirus exposure and HLA in healthy donors. Assay: immunoSEQ multiplex PCR; the TCRdb copy retains only in-frame clones and omits some. The data hold 100,000 to 150,000 clones, with about 79% observed a single time. Sequencing used PBMCs. Receptors were obtained from a woman in her fifties or sixties in good health and CMV-seronegative. CDR3s include the opening cysteine and the closing phenylalanine or tryptophan. D genes are given only for firm matches. Rows give clone size only sometimes, using once, few, many, or a class for an expanded clone.

j_call clone_size v_call d_call cdr3_nt cdr3_aa
TRBJ1-1 NA TRBV6-5 NA TGTGCCAGCAGCGGGACTACGACTGAAGCTTTCTTT CASSGTTTEAFF
TRBJ2-7 NA TRBV29-1 TRBD2 TGCAGCCCGCCAACTAGCGGGACAACCTACGAGCAGTACTTC CSPPTSGTTYEQYF
TRBJ1-1 NA TRBV28 NA TGTGCCAGCAGTTTTCTAGGGGTTGGGACTGAAGCTTTCTTT CASSFLGVGTEAFF
TRBJ2-7 NA TRBV30 TRBD2 TGTGCCTGGGAGACTAGCGGGAGTTACGAGCAGTACTTC CAWETSGSYEQYF
TRBJ2-7 NA TRBV5-1 NA TGCGCCAGCAGCACCCCCGGGACTTACGGCGAGCAGTACTTC CASSTPGTYGEQYF
TRBJ2-1 NA TRBV10-3 NA TGTGCCATCAGTGAGCCGACTAAGTCGCTTGCCGAGCAGTTCTTC CAISEPTKSLAEQFF
TRBJ2-2 NA TRBV7-3 NA TGTGCCAGCAGCCCCCAGACCGGGGAGCTGTTTTTT CASSPQTGELFF
TRBJ2-5 NA TRBV2 TRBD2 TGTGCCAGCACCGCGGTAGCGGGAATAGGAGGGCAAGAGACCCAGTACTTC CASTAVAGIGGQETQYF
TRBJ2-7 NA TRBV5-4 NA TGTGCCAGCAGCCCCGAGCCCAGCGGCGAGCAGTACTTC CASSPEPSGEQYF
TRBJ2-3 few TRBV5-1 TRBD1 TGCGCCAGCAGCAGCGTCGGCACAGGGGAACTTACAGATACGCAGTATTTT CASSSVGTGELTDTQYF
TRBJ2-4 NA TRBV18 NA TGTGCCAGCTCACCCCCCGGGAACTCAAACATTCAGTACTTC CASSPPGNSNIQYF
TRBJ2-7 NA TRBV19 TRBD2 TGTGCCAGTAGTATTCGGGCTAGCGGGTCGTACGAGCAGTACTTC CASSIRASGSYEQYF
TRBJ2-5 NA TRBV6-1 NA TGTGCCAGCAGTGAACCTTTCGAAGAGACCCAGTACTTC CASSEPFEETQYF
TRBJ2-7 few TRBV5-1 NA TGCGCCAGCAGCCCAGCGGGCTACGAGCAGTACTTC CASSPAGYEQYF
TRBJ2-2 NA TRBV9 NA TGTGCCAGCAGCCCTCGACAGGAGCTGAACACCGGGGAGCTGTTTTTT CASSPRQELNTGELFF
TRBJ2-3 NA TRBV7-2 NA TGTGCCAGCAGCGCCGGAGGGCCGGGCACAGATACGCAGTATTTT CASSAGGPGTDTQYF
TRBJ1-1 NA TRBV30 TRBD1 TGTGCCTGGAGTACAGCGACCAGGGGGCCCACTGAAGCTTTCTTT CAWSTATRGPTEAFF
TRBJ1-4 NA TRBV29-1 NA TGCAGCATCCAGGGTGACGCTAATGAAAACCTGTTTTTT CSIQGDANENLFF
TRBJ1-4 NA TRBV14 NA TGTGCCAGCAGCCAAGATGGCGGATCTAATGAAAAACTGTTTTTT CASSQDGGSNEKLFF
TRBJ2-7 NA TRBV6-1 NA TGTGCCAGCATTAGCGGATCCTACGAGCAGTACTTC CASISGSYEQYF
TRBJ2-1 NA TRBV19 TRBD2 TGTGCCAGTAGTTTCGAGAGGGGAGGGTACAATGAGCAGTTCTTC CASSFERGGYNEQFF
TRBJ1-5 NA TRBV11-2 NA TGTGCCAGCACAGAGACACCTAATCAGCCCCAGCATTTT CASTETPNQPQHF
TRBJ2-7 NA TRBV19 TRBD1 TGTGCCAGTAGTCGGGACAGGGCAAGCTACGAGCAGTACTTC CASSRDRASYEQYF
TRBJ1-2 NA TRBV28 TRBD1 TGTGCCAGCAGCCGCAAGATAGGGACAGGCTATGGCTACACCTTC CASSRKIGTGYGYTF
TRBJ2-7 once TRBV20-1 NA TGCAGTGCGGAGGGCAGTAAGCAGTACTTC CSAEGSKQYF
TRBJ2-7 NA TRBV27 TRBD1 TGTGCCAGCAGTTTATCCCTCGGGACAGACCTAGGAGGGCAGTACTTC CASSLSLGTDLGGQYF
TRBJ1-5 NA TRBV10-3 TRBD1 TGTGCCATCAGTGAGGGACAGGGGCATCAGCCCCAGCATTTT CAISEGQGHQPQHF
TRBJ2-7 NA TRBV5-1 NA TGCGCCAGCAGCTTGGACAACTCCTACGAGCAGTACTTC CASSLDNSYEQYF
TRBJ2-3 NA TRBV9 NA TGTGCCAGCAGCGCCCTGGGGGGTGAAGGTACAGATACGCAGTATTTT CASSALGGEGTDTQYF
TRBJ2-5 NA TRBV5-1 NA TGCGCCAGCAGCTTGGCCGGACAGGAGGGAATGGGGACCCAGTACTTC CASSLAGQEGMGTQYF
TRBJ2-1 NA TRBV29-1 NA TGCAGCGTTGAAGATCTCGGGAATGAGCAGTTCTTC CSVEDLGNEQFF